These 30 T cell receptor beta chains were all obtained from the same sample, sequenced in a study of blood T cell repertoires in COVID-19. The protocol was immunoSEQ multiplex PCR, while the TCRdb copy is restricted to in-frame clones and leaves out a portion. The sample includes 350,000 or so clones, more than 85% of them seen just once. The sequenced sample was PBMCs or T cells enriched from blood (not recorded which). Receptors were obtained from a woman under 40 who had recovered from COVID-19.

V and J are TRBV5-1 and TRBJ2-5; 11 bases match TRBD2. The V gene's germline CDR1 is SGHRS and CDR2 YFSETQ. This CDR3 is 14 amino acids long. The J segment lost 5 bases and the V segment lost 5 bases, leaving 5 bases of the junction unmatched. CDR3 sequence (DNA): TGCGCCAGCAGTGGTGGGACTAGCGGCGAGACCCAGTACTTC. It yields the protein CASSGGTSGETQYF.

V gene TRBV25-1 combines with J gene TRBJ1-3; tentatively, D is TRBD1 (5 bases). CDR3 size: 16 residues. Germline V gene sequence: CDR1 MGHDK, CDR2 SYGVNS. Trimming left V 6 bases short and J 0 bases short, with 15 bases between. Here the CDR3 reads CASSSTVTSSGNTIYF. CDR3 bases: TGTGCCAGCAGCTCGACAGTGACGAGCTCTGGAAACACCATATATTTT.

Here the CDR3 reads CASSEDRGAGEQYF. The CDR3 region has the DNA TGTGCCAGCAGTGAGGACAGGGGTGCTGGGGAGCAGTACTTC. This rearrangement joins TRBV2 to TRBJ2-7, with 9 positions matching TRBD1. Unmatched junction bases numbered 7, after V lost 3 bases and J lost 7 bases. Germline V lookup: CDR1 SNHLY, CDR2 FYNNEI. CDR3 length: 14 amino acids.

The CDR3 bases are TGTGCCAGCAGCTCCTCAGGGTTTCCGAACACTGAAGCTTTCTTT. Translated, it gives CASSSSGFPNTEAFF. The V gene is TRBV11-3, the J gene TRBJ1-1; weak D call: TRBD1 (5 bases). V gave up 4 bases and J gave up 1 base, with 13 bases separating them. The CDR3 is made up of 15 amino acids. Germline values: CDR1 SGHNT, CDR2 YENEEA.

V usage is TRBV21-1 and J usage is TRBJ2-3; no DNA check was done on the table's D call, TRBD1. TRBV21-1 is marked as a pseudogene. There are 13 residues in the CDR3. The CDR3 DNA sequence: TGTGCCAGCAGCAAAGCCCAGGAAGATACGCAGTATTTT. It is translated as CASSKAQEDTQYF.

V is TRBV2 and J is TRBJ1-1, with TRBD1 matching 7 bases. The CDR3 is made up of 14 amino acids. With V trimmed by 6 bases and J by 5 bases, 9 bases remained unmatched. Germline V gene data show CDR1 as SNHLY and CDR2 as FYNNEI. The CDR3: CASRLLTGPTEAFF. CDR3 DNA sequence: TGTGCCAGCAGACTTTTGACAGGGCCGACTGAAGCTTTCTTT.

The chain joins TRBV7-9 to TRBJ1-6; TRBD1 agrees at 7 bases. This CDR3 contains 17 residues. Trimming at V came to 1 base and at J to 7 bases, leaving 10 bases not matched to a gene. Germline CDR1 and CDR2: SEHNR and FQNEAQ (reference sequence). CDR3 DNA: TGTGCCAGCAGCTTAGACCCCTCGACAGGGAGGAATTCACCCCTCCACTTT. Its translation is CASSLDPSTGRNSPLHF. The full variable domain, its missing parts supplied by reference TRBV7-9 and TRBJ1-6, is DTGVSQNPRHKITKRGQNVTFRCDPISEHNRLYWYRQTLGQGPEFLTYFQNEAQLEKSRLLSDRFSAERPKGSFSTLEIQRTEQGDSAMYLCASSLDPSTGRNSPLHFGNGTRLTVT.

The chain links TRBV19 to TRBJ2-3; D is possibly TRBD2 (5 bases). The CDR3 length is 13 residues. Germline assignment: CDR1 LNHDA and CDR2 SQIVND (reference sequence). V lost 6 bases to trimming and J lost 2 bases, with 9 bases between them. CDR3: CASSEGDTDTQYF. The CDR3 region has the DNA TGTGCCAGTAGCGAGGGAGACACAGATACGCAGTATTTT.

V gene TRBV2 combines with J gene TRBJ2-5; 14 bases map to TRBD2. CDR1 SNHLY and CDR2 FYNNEI come from the germline V gene. CDR3 length: 18 amino acids. Trimming removed 1 base from V and 1 base from J; junction bases left unmatched: 5. The DNA for the CDR3 is TGTGCCAGCAGTGAAGTTAGGACTAGCGGGGGGAGCCAAGAGACCCAGTACTTC. It is translated as CASSEVRTSGGSQETQYF.

CDR3 coding DNA: TGTGCCAGCAGCTTATCAGAAACAGGGTGGAACACTGAAGCTTTCTTT. Residues: CASSLSETGWNTEAFF. The chain uses TRBV13 and TRBJ1-1; weak D call: TRBD1 (6 bases). Trimming pared 2 bases from V and 1 base from J, leaving 14 bases between. The CDR3 spans 16 residues. Per germline, CDR1 PRHDT and CDR2 FYEKMQ (reference sequence).

Comment on this clone: This sample also contains other DNA sequences that code for the same CDR3. J is TRBJ1-3 and V is TRBV28; the match to TRBD1 covers 8 bases. The CDR3 contains 15 residues. Germline V CDR1 and CDR2: MDHEN, SYDVKM. Trimming cost V 6 bases and J 0 bases; bases outside gene matches: 4. This CDR3 is CASSLDRASGNTIYF. The CDR3, as DNA: TGTGCCAGCAGCCTGGACAGGGCCTCTGGAAACACCATATATTTT.

The CDR3 sequence is CASSQEGATFQPQHF. In DNA, the CDR3 is TGCGCCAGCAGCCAAGAAGGGGCGACTTTTCAGCCCCAGCATTTT. The V and J genes are TRBV4-1 and TRBJ1-5; D is possibly TRBD1 (5 bases). The CDR3 consists of 15 residues. CDR1 and CDR2 from the germline V gene are MGHRA and YSYEKL. V was cut by 0 bases and J by 6 bases, with 12 bases left in between.

The chain recombines TRBV7-9 with TRBJ1-1, with D perhaps matching TRBD1 (5 bases). With 5 bases removed from V and 1 base from J, the gap between germline ends came to 14 bases. The CDR3 runs to 15 residues. Germline values: CDR1 SEHNR, CDR2 FQNEAQ (reference sequence). The CDR3 loop reads CASSPGGRGNTEAFF. In DNA, the CDR3 is TGTGCCAGCAGCCCCGGGGGACGGGGGAACACTGAAGCTTTCTTT.

A single count supports this clone. This chain uses TRBV5-1 with TRBJ1-1; a possible D gene is TRBD1 (6 bases). The germline gives CDR1 SGHRS, CDR2 YFSETQ. The CDR3 totals 17 residues. Trimming took off 4 bases at V and 3 bases at J, with 22 bases between the two ends. This chain's CDR3 is CASSMGERGPTYTEAFF. DNA of the CDR3: TGCGCCAGCAGCATGGGGGAGCGGGGGCCTACTTACACTGAAGCTTTCTTT.

The chain employs TRBV5-1 and TRBJ2-2; D is unresolved. V lost 0 bases and J 1 base, leaving 10 bases between the germline ends. This CDR3 has 16 amino acids. Germline values: CDR1 SGHRS, CDR2 YFSETQ. This chain's CDR3 is CASSLAHSGNTGELFF. The CDR3, as DNA: TGCGCCAGCAGCTTGGCCCATAGTGGGAACACCGGGGAGCTGTTTTTT. Complete variable domain (other parts from reference TRBV5-1 and TRBJ2-2): KAGVTQTPRYLIKTRGQQVTLSCSPISGHRSVSWYQQTPGQGLQFLFEYFSETQRNKGNFPGRFSGRQFSNSRSEMNVSTLELGDSALYLCASSLAHSGNTGELFFGEGSRLTVL.

The chain joins TRBV5-1 to TRBJ1-2, with a tentative D call TRBD1 (5 bases). Germline assignment: CDR1 SGHRS and CDR2 YFSETQ. With 1 base removed from V and 8 bases from J, the gap between germline ends came to 21 bases. The CDR3 consists of 16 residues. The CDR3 sequence is CASSLRSGPGEEGYTF. In DNA form, the CDR3 reads TGCGCCAGCAGCTTGAGGTCTGGCCCGGGGGAGGAAGGCTACACCTTC.

The rearrangement joins TRBV30 to TRBJ1-4; 8 positions match TRBD1. The germline V gene encodes CDR1 GTSNPN and CDR2 SVGIG (reference sequence). CDR3 length equals 12 residues. V lost 7 bases to trimming and J lost 7 bases; unmatched junction nucleotides: 5. The CDR3 is CASDRGGEKLFF. The CDR3 DNA is TGTGCCTCTGACAGGGGAGGTGAAAAACTGTTTTTT.

This chain links TRBV7-9 with TRBJ2-5; the D gene is possibly TRBD2 (5 bases). Per germline, CDR1 SEHNR and CDR2 FQNEAQ (reference sequence). Trimming shortened V by 3 bases and J by 4 bases, and 9 bases separated the two germline ends. CDR3 size: 13 residues. The CDR3 sequence is CASSFSGGETQYF. CDR3 nucleotide sequence: TGTGCCAGCAGCTTCTCCGGAGGAGAGACCCAGTACTTC.

The chain combines TRBV19 with TRBJ1-1, with D perhaps TRBD1 (5 bases). Trimming shortened V by 5 bases and J by 0 bases, and 19 bases separated the two germline ends. The CDR3 sequence is 17 residues long. Germline V gives CDR1 LNHDA, CDR2 SQIVND (reference sequence). CDR3 bases: TGTGCCAGTAGTGGCCCCGGGAGCAGGGAAGTGAACACTGAAGCTTTCTTT. Translation: CASSGPGSREVNTEAFF.

The chain carries TRBV3-1 (or the pseudogene TRBV3-2) and TRBJ2-1; D gene uncertain. Trimming stripped 1 base from V and 8 bases from J, with 12 bases between. The CDR3 spans 14 residues. From germline, CDR1 is LGHDT and CDR2 YNNKEL (reference sequence). Here the CDR3 reads CASSQVRNSHEQFF. In nucleotides, the CDR3 is TGTGCCAGCAGCCAAGTAAGAAACAGTCATGAGCAGTTCTTC.

V is TRBV3-1 (or the pseudogene TRBV3-2) and J is TRBJ1-2, with D uncertain. CDR1 and CDR2 (germline): LGHDT, YNNKEL (reference sequence). The V end was cut by 4 bases, the J end by 0 bases, with 12 bases between. The CDR3 contains 15 residues. The CDR3 reads CASSPFRRTNYGYTF. As DNA, the CDR3 is TGTGCCAGCAGCCCGTTCCGGAGGACTAACTATGGCTACACCTTC.

The chain employs TRBV5-1 and TRBJ2-5, with TRBD1 matching 8 bases. The V gene's germline CDR1 is SGHRS and CDR2 YFSETQ. Germline trimming cut 4 bases from V and 1 base from J; bases unmatched to any gene: 9. This CDR3 contains 16 residues. The CDR3 region is CASSLGQGWTQETQYF. CDR3 DNA sequence: TGCGCCAGCAGCCTTGGACAGGGATGGACCCAAGAGACCCAGTACTTC. The full variable domain, completed using reference TRBV5-1 and TRBJ2-5, is KAGVTQTPRYLIKTRGQQVTLSCSPISGHRSVSWYQQTPGQGLQFLFEYFSETQRNKGNFPGRFSGRQFSNSRSEMNVSTLELGDSALYLCASSLGQGWTQETQYFGPGTRLLVL.

This chain joins TRBV2 and TRBJ2-7, with 9 positions matching TRBD1. From germline, CDR1 is SNHLY and CDR2 FYNNEI. J lost 0 bases, V lost 4 bases, and 7 bases had no gene match. This CDR3 region has 16 residues. CDR3 sequence (DNA): TGTGCCAGCAGTGGTAACCGGGACAGGGCCTCCTACGAGCAGTACTTC. Protein product: CASSGNRDRASYEQYF. The full variable domain, in which reference TRBV2 and TRBJ2-7 provide the parts outside the CDR3, is EPEVTQTPSHQVTQMGQEVILRCVPISNHLYFYWYRQILGQKVEFLVSFYNNEISEKSEIFDDQFSVERPDGSNFTLKIRSTKLEDSAMYFCASSGNRDRASYEQYFGPGTRLTVT.

The chain is built from TRBV5-1 and TRBJ1-3; 8 positions match TRBD1. The CDR3 runs to 15 residues. Per germline, CDR1 SGHRS and CDR2 YFSETQ. With 4 bases clipped from V and 2 bases from J, the junction kept 5 bases outside the gene matches. CDR3 loop: CASSPGTGAGNTIYF. In nucleotides, the CDR3 is TGCGCCAGCAGCCCCGGGACAGGTGCTGGAAACACCATATATTTT.

The V and J genes are TRBV6-2 or TRBV6-3 and TRBJ1-1; the D gene is possibly TRBD1 (5 bases). Germline-derived CDR1 and CDR2 are MNHEY and SVGEGT. This CDR3 region has 12 residues. Trimming left V 5 bases short and J 3 bases short, with 7 bases between. In DNA, the CDR3 is TGTGCCAGCAGTCGGGGGTACACTGAAGCTTTCTTT. It translates to CASSRGYTEAFF.

This chain links TRBV27 with TRBJ2-7; 9 nucleotides align to TRBD1. Germline V gives CDR1 MNHEY, CDR2 SMNVEV (reference sequence). The CDR3 runs 15 residues. With V trimmed by 6 bases and J by 3 bases, 9 bases remained unmatched. This chain's CDR3 is CASRGPGQGSYEQYF. Written as DNA, the CDR3 is TGTGCCAGCAGGGGGCCGGGACAGGGTAGCTACGAGCAGTACTTC.

This rearrangement joins TRBV28 to TRBJ2-3, with 7 bases matching TRBD2. Trimming cost V 6 bases and J 8 bases; bases outside gene matches: 23. In germline, CDR1 is MDHEN, CDR2 SYDVKM. There are 18 residues in the CDR3. This CDR3 reads CASRAAGRPSGRDGTQYF. The CDR3 bases are TGTGCCAGCAGGGCCGCGGGTCGGCCCAGTGGGAGGGACGGTACGCAGTATTTT.

The chain combines TRBV21-1 with TRBJ2-2; the DNA was not used to check the table's D call, TRBD1. TRBV21-1 is listed as a pseudogene. The CDR3 is 14 amino acids. The CDR3 region is CASSLRTDTGELFF. CDR3 DNA sequence: TGTGCCAGCAGTTTACGGACAGACACCGGGGAGCTGTTTTTT.

The chain links TRBV11-2 to TRBJ1-1; 7 nucleotides line up with TRBD1. Trimming at V came to 3 bases and at J to 7 bases, leaving 8 bases not matched to a gene. In germline, CDR1 is SGHAT, CDR2 FQNNGV. The CDR3 extends over 14 amino acids. The CDR3 loop is CASSFSAGTVEAFF. For the CDR3, the DNA is TGTGCCAGCAGCTTCAGTGCCGGGACAGTTGAAGCTTTCTTT.

The sample holds one count of this clone. The chain is built from TRBV10-3 and TRBJ2-7, with D perhaps TRBD2 (6 bases). There are 14 residues in the CDR3. V lost 2 bases, J lost 6 bases, and 14 bases lay in between. CDR1 is ENHRY and CDR2 is SYGVKD in the germline V gene. The CDR3 is CAISENLGGAEQYF. CDR3 in DNA: TGTGCCATCAGTGAGAATTTAGGAGGGGCCGAGCAGTACTTC.